There are many counts of the clone carrying this TCR beta chain. Its target is not known. These data belong to a study of T-cell reconstitution after alpha-beta-depleted transplantation in children. Germline values: CDR1 LNHDA, CDR2 SQIVND (reference sequence). V gave up 4 bases and J gave up 2 bases; unmatched junction bases: 5. The CDR3 spans 14 residues. The study's findings and limits: Fresh T-cell production supplied most of the T-cell counts and diversity seen one year after transplant. As was reported, about two months after transplant, alpha-beta T cells came from several hundred expanded graft clones.

Unique molecular identifiers were used in preparing the TCRbeta library. One entry per CDR3 protein, called by TCRdb with MiXCR from the PCR reads. The table records some 150,000 distinct CDR3 sequences, 8.5% to 10% of them present only once. The receptor's source is a female patient aged 2-9 years who had a stem cell transplant for congenital amegakaryocytic thrombocytopenia, so the T cells may come from the graft donor. The input for sequencing was PBMCs, mostly from graft donor cells, taken 180 days after TCRalphabeta/CD19-depleted stem cell transplant. This chain connects TRBV19 to TRBJ2-7; 7 bases are shared with TRBD2. The CDR3 DNA follows: TGTGCCAGTAGTACCCCCGGGACTACCTACGAGCAGTACTTC. As protein: CASSTPGTTYEQYF.